Here is one T cell receptor (beta chain) with its context. The antigen is undetermined. The sample is drawn from a study of CD8 T cells in ankylosing spondylitis. Findings and limits, study-wide: Prior work had noted some motif variants in reactive arthritis blood and synovial fluid. Researchers reportedly found disease-linked clones significantly enriched in matched ankylosing spondylitis synovial fluid. Blood of patients with ankylosing spondylitis appeared to be characterized by a TCR beta motif of several highly homologous variants.

TCRdb used MiXCR to reprocess the 5' RACE reads, holding one entry per CDR3 protein. Here the sample spans around 430,000 distinct CDR3 sequences, over 15% being singletons. V lost 8 bases to trimming and J lost 2 bases, with 12 bases between them. This CDR3 is 12 amino acids long. The germline V gene encodes CDR1 SQVTM and CDR2 ANQGSEA. V and J are TRBV29-1 and TRBJ2-5, with a weak D call TRBD2 (5 bases). The clonotype originates from a male donor with ankylosing spondylitis. Sequences were obtained from blood, either unsorted or a sorted T cell fraction (not recorded which). Here the CDR3 DNA reads TGCAGCCCTGGAGGCCCTCAAGAGACCCAGTACTTC. Translation gives CSPGGPQETQYF.